What follows are 7 T cell receptor beta chains derived from one specimen sequenced in a study of T cell responses to AZD1222 COVID-19 vaccine. The repertoire was sequenced with immunoSEQ multiplex PCR; TCRdb's copy has only in-frame clones and lacks some. This sample has roughly 160,000 clones; approximately 90% occur once, and the top ten carry around 4.5%. The starting material was peripheral blood, obtained on day 0 of MenACWY control vaccination. The receptors here all came from an adult in good health.

The chain carries TRBV28 and TRBJ2-3, with TRBD2 identical over 7 bases. The CDR3 sequence is 17 residues long. Trimming cost V 5 bases and J 4 bases; bases outside gene matches: 15. Germline-derived CDR1 and CDR2 are MDHEN and SYDVKM. CDR3 sequence (DNA): TGTGCCAGCAGTACCTACCTCTCGCAGGGAGGGTCAGATACGCAGTATTTT. As protein: CASSTYLSQGGSDTQYF.

The chain has TRBV30 and TRBJ1-6, with 12 bases fitting TRBD1. The CDR3 has 14 amino acids. CDR1 is GTSNPN, CDR2 SVGIG, per germline (reference sequence). J lost 15 bases, V lost 0 bases, and 6 bases had no gene match. The CDR3 nucleotides read TGTGCCTGGAGTGTCGGGACAGGGGGCGCGAGCCTCCACTTT. It specifies CAWSVGTGGASLHF.

This sequence joins TRBV5-1 and TRBJ2-5; TRBD2 agrees at 8 bases. This CDR3 region has 16 residues. J lost 2 bases, V lost 0 bases, and 6 bases had no gene match. Germline CDR1 and CDR2: SGHRS and YFSETQ. The CDR3 region is CASSLGPTSAQETQYF. In DNA, the CDR3 is TGCGCCAGCAGCTTGGGGCCGACTAGCGCTCAAGAGACCCAGTACTTC.

Concerning this clone: Other DNA sequences within the sample encode an identical CDR3. The chain combines TRBV12-3 or TRBV12-4 with TRBJ1-6; D remains unclear. V shed 1 base and J shed 9 bases, with 4 bases lying between them. The CDR3 sequence is 12 residues long. This chain's CDR3 is CASSLVGSPLHF. As DNA, the CDR3 is TGTGCCAGCAGTTTAGTGGGTTCACCCCTCCACTTT.

CDR3 protein: CASSLAGNTIYF. The CDR3 DNA reads TGTGCCAGCAGTTTGGCTGGAAACACCATATATTTT. V gene TRBV28 combines with J gene TRBJ1-3; D gene uncertain. The germline V gene encodes CDR1 MDHEN and CDR2 SYDVKM. V lost 3 bases and J lost 2, with 2 bases in between. The length of the CDR3 is 12 residues. Complete variable domain (other parts from reference TRBV28 and TRBJ1-3): DVKVTQSSRYLVKRTGEKVFLECVQDMDHENMFWYRQDPGLGLRLIYFSYDVKMKEKGDIPEGYSVSREKKERFSLILESASTNQTSMYLCASSLAGNTIYFGEGSWLTVV.

Concerning this clone itself: The junction does not match germline at one end; this may be a read error. CDR3 nucleotide sequence: TGCGCCAGCAGTGAGTTTCTGCCAGGGGCTTCCTTC. Amino acids: CASSEFLPGASF. The V gene is TRBV10-1, the J gene TRBJ2-7, with D possibly being TRBD1 (6 bases). The germline CDR1 and CDR2 sequences are WNHNN and SYGVQD (reference sequence). The CDR3 contains 12 residues.

The CDR3 here is CASSSQKRGSLSGNTIYF. The CDR3, as DNA: TGTGCCAGCAGCTCGCAAAAACGGGGCTCTCTCTCCGGAAACACCATATATTTT. V is TRBV7-2 and J is TRBJ1-3; possibly TRBD1 for D (5 bases). Trimming took 4 bases from V and 4 from J, leaving 23 bases between them. This CDR3 has 18 residues. Germline V lookup: CDR1 SGHTA, CDR2 FQGNSA. The variable domain in full, with the rest retrieved from reference TRBV7-2 and TRBJ1-3, is GAGVSQSPSNKVTEKGKDVELRCDPISGHTALYWYRQSLGQGLEFLIYFQGNSAPDKSGLPSDRFSAERTGGSVSTLTIQRTQQEDSAVYLCASSSQKRGSLSGNTIYFGEGSWLTVV.